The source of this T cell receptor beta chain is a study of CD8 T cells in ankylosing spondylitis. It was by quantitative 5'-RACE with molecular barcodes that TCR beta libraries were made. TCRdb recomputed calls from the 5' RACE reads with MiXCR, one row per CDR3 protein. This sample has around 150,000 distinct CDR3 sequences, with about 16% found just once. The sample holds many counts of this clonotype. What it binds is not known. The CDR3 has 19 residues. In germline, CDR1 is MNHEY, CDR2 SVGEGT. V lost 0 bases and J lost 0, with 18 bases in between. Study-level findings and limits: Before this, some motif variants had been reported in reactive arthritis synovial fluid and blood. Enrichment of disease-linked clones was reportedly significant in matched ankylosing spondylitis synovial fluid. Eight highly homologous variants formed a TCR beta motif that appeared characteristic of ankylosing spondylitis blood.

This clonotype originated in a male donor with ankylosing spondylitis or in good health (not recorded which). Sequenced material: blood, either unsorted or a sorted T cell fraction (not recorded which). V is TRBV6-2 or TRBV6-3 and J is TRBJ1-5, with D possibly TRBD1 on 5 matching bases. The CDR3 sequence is CASSYSELKGPYSNQPQHF. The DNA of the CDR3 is TGTGCCAGCAGTTACTCGGAACTTAAGGGACCTTATAGCAATCAGCCCCAGCATTTT.